Presented here are 28 T cell receptor beta chains from one specimen sequenced in a study of blood T cell repertoires in COVID-19. TCRdb keeps only in-frame clones here, not all; method: immunoSEQ multiplex PCR. The sample lists 90,000 to 150,000 clones; over 75% were seen once. The sequencing sample was made of peripheral blood. The receptors originated from a man older than 75 with acute or convalescent COVID-19.

V usage is TRBV7-2 and J usage is TRBJ1-6; D unclear. CDR1 SGHTA and CDR2 FQGNSA come from the germline V gene. This CDR3 contains 14 residues. V was pared by 5 bases and J by 8 bases, with 13 bases between. The CDR3 loop reads CASSVTLWDSPLHF. The CDR3 DNA is TGTGCCAGCAGCGTGACACTCTGGGATTCACCCCTCCACTTT.

This clone is a singleton in its sample. The gene calls are TRBV19 and TRBJ1-2, with a weak D call TRBD1 (5 bases). This CDR3 contains 11 residues. The ends were cut back, 7 bases at V and 7 bases at J, with 10 bases in the middle. Germline V gives CDR1 LNHDA, CDR2 SQIVND (reference sequence). The CDR3 DNA reads TGTGCCAGTATTGGTGGGGCTGGCTACACCTTC. Translating it yields CASIGGAGYTF.

This clone was counted a single time. This chain links TRBV10-2 with TRBJ1-4, with D possibly being TRBD1 (6 bases). This CDR3 spans 14 amino acids. V was trimmed by 6 bases and J by 8 bases, leaving 16 bases between them. The germline gives CDR1 WSHSY, CDR2 SAAADI. The CDR3: CASRTDRRGEKLFF. The CDR3, as DNA: TGCGCCAGCAGGACAGACAGGAGAGGAGAAAAACTGTTTTTT.

V usage is TRBV28 and J usage is TRBJ1-1; TRBD1 might be the D (5 bases). Between the trimmed V and J ends, which lost 6 bases and 10 bases, there was a span of 18 bases. The length of the CDR3 is 13 residues. Germline V gives CDR1 MDHEN, CDR2 SYDVKM. CDR3 DNA: TGTGCCAGCAGACCGGATGGGGCTGGCGGAGCTTTCTTT. It translates to CASRPDGAGGAFF.

Ten or more counts support this clone. The chain uses TRBV5-5 and TRBJ1-1; D perhaps matches TRBD1 (6 bases). This CDR3 is 14 amino acids long. The V gene's germline CDR1 is SGHKS and CDR2 YYEKEE (reference sequence). Trimming left V 1 base short and J 1 base short, with 8 bases between. CDR3 protein: CASSLTGTNTEAFF. CDR3 nucleotide sequence: TGTGCCAGCAGCTTGACAGGGACGAACACTGAAGCTTTCTTT.

The table lists this clone with a few counts. The chain uses TRBV5-6 and TRBJ2-5; 10 bases map to TRBD2. Trimming took 0 bases from V and 5 from J; bases not matched to a gene: 10. This CDR3 has 17 residues. The germline V gene has CDR1 SGHDT and CDR2 YYEEEE. This chain's CDR3 is CASSLGPEAGGRETQYF. The CDR3 DNA reads TGTGCCAGCAGCTTGGGTCCCGAAGCGGGGGGGAGGGAGACCCAGTACTTC.

This sequence joins TRBV18 and TRBJ1-2; 8 bases fit TRBD1. The CDR3 consists of 13 residues. Germline V lookup: CDR1 KGHSH, CDR2 LQKENI. Unmatched junction bases numbered 2, after V lost 5 bases and J lost 3 bases. CDR3 sequence reads: CASSEGQDYGYTF. For the CDR3, the DNA is TGTGCCAGCTCAGAGGGACAGGACTATGGCTACACCTTC.

Remarks on this clone: Other DNA sequences in the sample encode the same CDR3. This chain links TRBV18 with TRBJ2-3; no reliable D call. Germline CDR1 reads KGHSH; CDR2 reads LQKENI. This CDR3 spans 13 amino acids. V was clipped by 3 bases and J by 0 bases, with 4 bases between them. This CDR3 reads CASSPSSTDTQYF. DNA of the CDR3: TGTGCCAGCTCACCGTCTAGCACAGATACGCAGTATTTT.

The chain has TRBV2 and TRBJ1-2; 9 nucleotides match TRBD1. The CDR3 is 14 amino acids. Germline V gives CDR1 SNHLY, CDR2 FYNNEI. The V segment lost 7 bases and the J segment 1 base; nucleotides outside the gene matches: 4. The CDR3 protein is CASTRDRDNYGYTF. The CDR3 nucleotides read TGTGCCAGCACCCGGGACAGGGATAACTATGGCTACACCTTC.

V gene TRBV5-5 combines with J gene TRBJ2-3; the D is unclear. Germline CDR1 and CDR2: SGHKS and YYEKEE (reference sequence). The CDR3 runs to 14 residues. V was clipped by 4 bases and J by 0 bases, with 9 bases between them. This CDR3 reads CASSPLLSTDTQYF. For the CDR3, the DNA is TGTGCCAGCAGCCCGCTACTTAGCACAGATACGCAGTATTTT.

The chain joins TRBV27 to TRBJ2-2; 7 positions agree with TRBD2. The junction had 5 bases not matched to a gene; V was cut back by 6 bases and J by 1 base. Germline CDR1 and CDR2: MNHEY and SMNVEV (reference sequence). The CDR3 spans 15 residues. The CDR3: CASRRAGLNTGELFF. The CDR3 bases are TGTGCCAGCAGACGAGCGGGATTGAACACCGGGGAGCTGTTTTTT.

The rearrangement links TRBV7-9 to TRBJ1-2; 8 nucleotides match TRBD1. Germline lookup yields CDR1 SEHNR and CDR2 FQNEAQ (reference sequence). V lost 1 base, J lost 8 bases, and 6 bases stayed unmatched. This CDR3 comprises 14 residues. The CDR3 region is CASSLGDRYLGYTF. The DNA for the CDR3 is TGTGCCAGCAGCTTAGGGGACAGGTATTTAGGCTACACCTTC.

V and J are TRBV18 and TRBJ2-7, with 14 bases that match TRBD2. J gave up 3 bases and V 3 bases, and 1 base lay outside the gene matches. Germline V gives CDR1 KGHSH, CDR2 LQKENI. The CDR3 has 15 residues. CDR3 in amino acids: CASSPGTSGSYEQYF. DNA for the CDR3: TGTGCCAGCTCACCTGGGACTAGCGGGAGCTACGAGCAGTACTTC. Using reference TRBV18 and TRBJ2-7 for the parts outside the CDR3, the full variable domain is NAGVMQNPRHLVRRRGQEARLRCSPMKGHSHVYWYRQLPEEGLKFMVYLQKENIIDESGMPKERFSAEFPKEGPSILRIQQVVRGDSAAYFCASSPGTSGSYEQYFGPGTRLTVT.

This clone showed up just a few times. The chain carries TRBV5-1 and TRBJ2-7; 7 positions agree with TRBD2. Germline CDR1 and CDR2: SGHRS and YFSETQ. The CDR3 is 16 amino acids. J lost 2 bases, V lost 0 bases, and 8 bases had no gene match. The CDR3 here is CASSLAGGTKPYEQYF. CDR3 nucleotide sequence: TGCGCCAGCAGCTTGGCCGGCGGGACTAAACCCTACGAGCAGTACTTC.

V and J are TRBV7-3 and TRBJ2-3; TRBD1 aligns across 11 bases. In germline, CDR1 is SGHTA, CDR2 FQGTGA. This CDR3 has 16 residues. The V gene end was trimmed by 2 bases and the J gene end by 3 bases; junction bases not matched to a gene: 4. The CDR3 region is CASSLRTGGNTDTQYF. The CDR3 nucleotides read TGTGCCAGCAGCTTACGGACAGGGGGCAATACAGATACGCAGTATTTT.

J is TRBJ2-4 and V is TRBV11-2, with 7 bases lining up with TRBD2. After removal of 5 bases from V and 7 bases from J, the junction contained 17 bases not matched to a gene. CDR3 size: 17 residues. Germline assignment: CDR1 SGHAT and CDR2 FQNNGV. CDR3: CASSPRIGEGRLNIQYF. As DNA, the CDR3 is TGTGCCAGCAGCCCTAGGATAGGGGAGGGCCGATTGAACATTCAGTACTTC.

V gene TRBV11-2 combines with J gene TRBJ1-3, with D possibly TRBD1 on 6 matching bases. CDR1 is SGHAT and CDR2 is FQNNGV in the germline V gene. Trimming removed 3 bases at V and 0 bases at J, with 15 bases between. This CDR3 is 17 amino acids long. CDR3 loop: CASSFGNRAFSGNTIYF. Written as DNA, the CDR3 is TGTGCCAGCAGCTTCGGAAACAGGGCTTTCTCTGGAAACACCATATATTTT.

The chain joins TRBV24-1 to TRBJ2-1; 8 bases line up with TRBD1. The CDR3 length is 13 residues. With V trimmed by 4 bases and J by 6 bases, 1 base remained unmatched. The germline gives CDR1 KGHDR, CDR2 SFDVKD. The DNA for the CDR3 is TGTGCCACCAGTGAGGACAGGGTCAATGAGCAGTTCTTC. Protein: CATSEDRVNEQFF.

The rearrangement links TRBV12-2 to TRBJ1-1; the D call TRBD1 from the table was never checked on the DNA. TRBV12-2 is marked as a pseudogene. This CDR3 is 12 amino acids long. CDR3: CASRPFGTESFF. The CDR3 DNA reads as TGTGCAAGTCGCCCATTCGGGACAGAGAGCTTCTTT.

The V gene is TRBV6-2 or TRBV6-3, the J gene TRBJ2-5; a possible D gene is TRBD1 (5 bases). Trimming took off 5 bases at V and 1 base at J, with 14 bases between the two ends. Germline V gene data show CDR1 as MNHEY and CDR2 as SVGEGT. The CDR3 extends over 15 amino acids. CDR3 protein: CASSPRDSPQETQYF. The CDR3 coding sequence is TGTGCCAGCAGTCCAAGAGACAGCCCCCAAGAGACCCAGTACTTC.

The rearrangement joins TRBV7-3 to TRBJ2-3; 11 nucleotides line up with TRBD2. Per the germline V gene, CDR1 is SGHTA and CDR2 is FQGTGA. V shed 5 bases and J 6 bases; nucleotides not matched to a gene: 7. CDR3 length equals 15 residues. This CDR3 reads CASSRLAGRTDTQYF. The CDR3 DNA follows: TGTGCCAGCAGCAGACTAGCGGGGAGGACGGATACGCAGTATTTT.

The chain carries TRBV20-1 and TRBJ1-1; tentatively, D is TRBD1 (6 bases). Germline CDR1 and CDR2: DFQATT and SNEGSKA (reference sequence). Trimming removed 3 bases from V and 5 bases from J, with 10 bases in between. This CDR3 spans 12 amino acids. Here the CDR3 DNA reads TGCAGTGCTAGTACAGGGCCGACTGAAGCTTTCTTT. Its protein is CSASTGPTEAFF.

This chain connects TRBV19 to TRBJ1-4; D uncertain. V lost 3 bases, J lost 5 bases, and 7 bases lay in between. There are 13 residues in the CDR3. In germline, CDR1 is LNHDA, CDR2 SQIVND (reference sequence). The CDR3 sequence: CASSILSNEKLFF. DNA for the CDR3: TGTGCCAGTAGTATTCTGTCGAATGAAAAACTGTTTTTT.

This chain links TRBV28 with TRBJ2-7; a possible D gene is TRBD1 (5 bases). Per the germline V gene, CDR1 is MDHEN and CDR2 is SYDVKM. Trimming left V 5 bases short and J 2 bases short, with 16 bases between. The CDR3 extends over 15 amino acids. The CDR3 here is CASSSQGLLTYEQYF. The CDR3 DNA sequence: TGTGCCAGCAGTAGCCAGGGTTTGTTAACCTACGAGCAGTACTTC. Filled out from reference TRBV28 and TRBJ2-7, the complete variable domain reads DVKVTQSSRYLVKRTGEKVFLECVQDMDHENMFWYRQDPGLGLRLIYFSYDVKMKEKGDIPEGYSVSREKKERFSLILESASTNQTSMYLCASSSQGLLTYEQYFGPGTRLTVT.

The J gene is TRBJ1-4, the V gene TRBV28, with D tentatively TRBD1 (6 bases). Per the germline V gene, CDR1 is MDHEN and CDR2 is SYDVKM. There are 16 residues in the CDR3. The V end lost 5 bases, the J end lost 8 bases, and 21 bases lay between the germline ends. The CDR3 is CASSPPGTGLREKLFF. The CDR3, as DNA: TGTGCCAGCAGTCCGCCTGGTACAGGGCTACGGGAAAAACTGTTTTTT.

The V and J genes are TRBV5-1 and TRBJ2-7; D may be TRBD1 (7 bases). The CDR3 extends over 15 amino acids. Trimming shortened V by 4 bases and J by 7 bases, and 21 bases separated the two germline ends. Germline V gene data show CDR1 as SGHRS and CDR2 as YFSETQ. The CDR3 sequence is CASSPTSGGSWEQYF. DNA for the CDR3: TGCGCCAGCAGCCCAACCTCAGGGGGGTCCTGGGAGCAGTACTTC. Full variable domain (outside the CDR3, taken from reference TRBV5-1 and TRBJ2-7): KAGVTQTPRYLIKTRGQQVTLSCSPISGHRSVSWYQQTPGQGLQFLFEYFSETQRNKGNFPGRFSGRQFSNSRSEMNVSTLELGDSALYLCASSPTSGGSWEQYFGPGTRLTVT.

This clone occurred a few times. V and J are TRBV2 and TRBJ2-5; 8 bases map to TRBD1. The CDR3 extends over 14 amino acids. Trimming removed 6 bases from V and 1 base from J; junction bases left unmatched: 4. Germline CDR1 is SNHLY and CDR2 is FYNNEI. Here the CDR3 reads CASRETGAQETQYF. Here the CDR3 DNA reads TGTGCCAGCAGGGAGACAGGGGCCCAAGAGACCCAGTACTTC. The variable domain in full, with the rest retrieved from reference TRBV2 and TRBJ2-5, is EPEVTQTPSHQVTQMGQEVILRCVPISNHLYFYWYRQILGQKVEFLVSFYNNEISEKSEIFDDQFSVERPDGSNFTLKIRSTKLEDSAMYFCASRETGAQETQYFGPGTRLLVL.

This chain links TRBV7-8 with TRBJ1-1; D is undetermined. This CDR3 region has 15 residues. The V and J ends lost 5 bases and 5 bases respectively, with 18 bases between them. Germline CDR1 and CDR2: SGHVS and FQNEAQ. In DNA, the CDR3 is TGTGCCAGCAGCGAAAGGGCCCCCCGAGGGACTGAAGCTTTCTTT. Protein: CASSERAPRGTEAFF.